This is a list of T cell receptor beta chains from one sample in a study of shared clonotypes between healthy human individuals. Data came from immunoSEQ multiplex PCR; TCRdb stores just in-frame clones and leaves some out. The table lists approximately 1,000,000 clones, roughly 77% of them singletons. What was sequenced was memory CD4+ T cells from PBMCs. The receptors shown here come from a man between 18 and 35 years old in good health. Some clones in this sample may be carry-over from other donors' samples. Each CDR3 is given without its conserved first and last residue. The order of the fields is clone size, V gene, J gene, CDR3 protein. Expanded clones are given a class, and other clones once, few, many or no size at all.

.,TRBV6-4,TRBJ2-4,ASSEEEFSIQY
.,TRBV29-1,TRBJ2-2,SAETGLRTGELF
.,TRBV7-2,TRBJ2-1,ASSLGTGTTQF
.,TRBV28,TRBJ1-1,ASSLGMAEAF
once,TRBV7-9,TRBJ2-3,ASSFGDTLDTQY
.,TRBV5-1,TRBJ2-2,ASSSIRTGGGPGELF
few,TRBV9,TRBJ1-1,ASSRQGKNTEAF
.,TRBV4-2,TRBJ1-1,ASSQPRGNTEAF
.,TRBV29-1,TRBJ1-4,SVTGAQDEKLF
.,TRBV11-2,TRBJ2-7,ASSLVRTSGRKAGYEQY
.,TRBV27,TRBJ1-5,ASSLTGQMYSNQPQH
.,TRBV6-5,TRBJ1-2,ASSYFSAAGYYGYT
.,TRBV7-9,TRBJ2-7,ASSFWTGGSRSYEQY
.,TRBV4-1,TRBJ2-2,ASSQKDKNTGELF
.,TRBV5-1,TRBJ1-2,ASSRGQIYGYT
few,TRBV7-2,TRBJ1-1,ASSRNRIGGNTEAF
.,TRBV28,TRBJ2-7,ASSSTEIDYEQY
few,TRBV28,TRBJ1-5,ASQAPGRGNNQPQH
.,TRBV7-9,TRBJ1-1,ASSSFVQANFMNTEAF
.,TRBV19,TRBJ1-2,ASSISREAYGYT